A selection of T cell receptor beta chains follows, all from one sample in a study of CD8 T cells in ankylosing spondylitis. Via MiXCR, TCRdb re-called the 5' RACE reads, giving one row per CDR3 protein. The repertoire consists of about 440,000 distinct CDR3 sequences, with 17% occurring once and the leading ten covering just over 1%. Sample: blood, either unsorted or a sorted T cell fraction (not recorded which). These receptors originate from a male donor with ankylosing spondylitis. CDR3s include the opening cysteine and the closing phenylalanine or tryptophan. Each record gives: CDR3 protein, J gene, D gene, V gene. D genes are given only for firm matches.

CDR3: CATSDSGQGTGELFF
J: TRBJ2-2
D: TRBD1
V: TRBV24-1

CDR3: CASRLTGDSRYEQYF
J: TRBJ2-7
D: TRBD1
V: TRBV28

CDR3: CASRLGQGGRNEQFF
J: TRBJ2-1
D: TRBD1
V: TRBV6-5

CDR3: CASSIVVANTGELFF
J: TRBJ2-2
D: NA
V: TRBV19

CDR3: CASSPGPHGDWRNLHNEQFF
J: TRBJ2-1
D: NA
V: TRBV12-3/TRBV12-4

CDR3: CASRGGQGYGTEAFF
J: TRBJ1-1
D: NA
V: TRBV11-2

CDR3: CASSFRAGGGELFF
J: TRBJ2-2
D: NA
V: TRBV5-1

CDR3: CASIPPLGSTGELFF
J: TRBJ2-2
D: NA
V: TRBV12-3/TRBV12-4

CDR3: CASSARTGHGYTF
J: TRBJ1-2
D: TRBD1
V: TRBV7-9

CDR3: CASSNTGGAYGYTF
J: TRBJ1-2
D: TRBD1
V: TRBV6-5

CDR3: CASRWDRGACYTF
J: TRBJ1-2
D: TRBD1
V: TRBV5-1

CDR3: CASSLGGQGNNEQFF
J: TRBJ2-1
D: TRBD1
V: TRBV11-3

CDR3: CASSQGRSDTEAFF
J: TRBJ1-1
D: NA
V: TRBV4-3

CDR3: CASSYLGQSRETQYF
J: TRBJ2-5
D: TRBD1
V: TRBV7-9

CDR3: CASSIQGMVGETQYF
J: TRBJ2-5
D: TRBD1
V: TRBV7-2

CDR3: CASDLRGGVPYNEQFF
J: TRBJ2-1
D: NA
V: TRBV21-1

CDR3: CASSSGTGRREQYF
J: TRBJ2-7
D: TRBD1
V: TRBV6-5

CDR3: CASSRRTGTAVNEQFF
J: TRBJ2-1
D: NA
V: TRBV7-2

CDR3: CASSYSAGDITEAFF
J: TRBJ1-1
D: NA
V: TRBV6-5

CDR3: CASSFGGPGNQPQHF
J: TRBJ1-5
D: NA
V: TRBV7-9

CDR3: CASCQTGTPNQPQHF
J: TRBJ1-5
D: NA
V: TRBV3-1

CDR3: CASSLLGTGQETQYF
J: TRBJ2-5
D: TRBD1
V: TRBV9

CDR3: CASSQGQAGGLKTQYF
J: TRBJ2-5
D: TRBD2
V: TRBV3-1

CDR3: CSVETGTVFGYTF
J: TRBJ1-2
D: TRBD1
V: TRBV29-1

CDR3: CARREPGVSKQPQHF
J: TRBJ1-5
D: NA
V: TRBV12-3/TRBV12-4

CDR3: CASIVSDSYEQYF
J: TRBJ2-7
D: NA
V: TRBV6-1

CDR3: CSVRQDNEKLFF
J: TRBJ1-4
D: NA
V: TRBV29-1

CDR3: CASSYSSRINTEAFF
J: TRBJ1-1
D: NA
V: TRBV6-2/TRBV6-3

CDR3: CSARDLSRGKNNEQFF
J: TRBJ2-1
D: TRBD1
V: TRBV20-1

CDR3: CASTRQGGEPLHF
J: TRBJ1-6
D: TRBD1
V: TRBV2

CDR3: CASRGVSADSPQHF
J: TRBJ1-5
D: NA
V: TRBV12-3/TRBV12-4

CDR3: CASSLDHNAWTFF
J: TRBJ1-1
D: NA
V: TRBV7-9

CDR3: CASSPASTGELFF
J: TRBJ2-2
D: NA
V: TRBV18

CDR3: CSAGPARSSYNEQFF
J: TRBJ2-1
D: NA
V: TRBV20-1

CDR3: CASRTGLSGNTIYF
J: TRBJ1-3
D: NA
V: TRBV12-3/TRBV12-4

CDR3: CASWVWGTSNSPLHF
J: TRBJ1-6
D: NA
V: TRBV12-3/TRBV12-4

CDR3: CSARTSGTVNTEAFF
J: TRBJ1-1
D: TRBD1
V: TRBV20-1

CDR3: CASSYLTSGRWYEQYF
J: TRBJ2-7
D: TRBD2
V: TRBV7-2

CDR3: CASSSTGGNDYTF
J: TRBJ1-2
D: TRBD1
V: TRBV5-4

CDR3: CSAPWTSGRANEQFF
J: TRBJ2-1
D: TRBD2
V: TRBV20-1

CDR3: CSVLQGSANEKLFF
J: TRBJ1-4
D: NA
V: TRBV29-1

CDR3: CASSLSGPDTEAFF
J: TRBJ1-1
D: NA
V: TRBV5-1